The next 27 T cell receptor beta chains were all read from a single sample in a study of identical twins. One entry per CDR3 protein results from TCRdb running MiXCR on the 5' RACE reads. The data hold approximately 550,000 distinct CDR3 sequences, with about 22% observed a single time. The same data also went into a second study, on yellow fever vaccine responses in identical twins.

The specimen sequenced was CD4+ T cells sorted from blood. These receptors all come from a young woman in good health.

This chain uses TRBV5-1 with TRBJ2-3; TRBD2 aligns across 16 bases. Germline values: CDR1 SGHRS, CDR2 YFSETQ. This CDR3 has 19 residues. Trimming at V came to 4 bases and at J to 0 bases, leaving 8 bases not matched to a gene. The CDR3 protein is CASSPTGLAGGRSTDTQYF. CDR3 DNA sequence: TGCGCCAGCAGCCCGACGGGACTAGCGGGGGGGCGTAGCACAGATACGCAGTATTTT.

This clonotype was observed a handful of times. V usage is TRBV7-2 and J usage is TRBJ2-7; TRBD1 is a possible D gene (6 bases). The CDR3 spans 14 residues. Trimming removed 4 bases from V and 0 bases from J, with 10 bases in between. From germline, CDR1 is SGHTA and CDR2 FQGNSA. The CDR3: CASSSRTDSYEQYF. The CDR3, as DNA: TGTGCCAGCAGCTCAAGGACAGACTCCTACGAGCAGTACTTC.

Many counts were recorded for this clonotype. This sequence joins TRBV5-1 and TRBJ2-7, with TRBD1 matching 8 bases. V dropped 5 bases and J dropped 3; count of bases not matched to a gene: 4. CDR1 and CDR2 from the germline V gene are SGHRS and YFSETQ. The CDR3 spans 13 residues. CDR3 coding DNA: TGCGCCAGCAGTGGGACAGGTTACTACGAGCAGTACTTC. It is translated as CASSGTGYYEQYF.

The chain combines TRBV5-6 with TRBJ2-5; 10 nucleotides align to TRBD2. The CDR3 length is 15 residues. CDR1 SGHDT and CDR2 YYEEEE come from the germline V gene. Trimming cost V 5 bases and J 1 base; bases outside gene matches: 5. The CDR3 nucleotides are TGTGCCAGCAGAAGACTAGCGGGTCGCCAAGAGACCCAGTACTTC. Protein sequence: CASRRLAGRQETQYF.

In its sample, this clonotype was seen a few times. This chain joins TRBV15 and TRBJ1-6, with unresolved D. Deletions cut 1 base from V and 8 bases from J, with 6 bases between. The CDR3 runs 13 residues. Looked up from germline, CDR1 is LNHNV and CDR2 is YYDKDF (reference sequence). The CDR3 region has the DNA TGTGCCACCAGCAGAGTTATGGATTCACCCCTCCACTTT. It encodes CATSRVMDSPLHF. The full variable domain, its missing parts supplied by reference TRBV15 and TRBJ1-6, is DAMVIQNPRYQVTQFGKPVTLSCSQTLNHNVMYWYQQKSSQAPKLLFHYYDKDFNNEADTPDNFQSRRPNTSFCFLDIRSPGLGDTAMYLCATSRVMDSPLHFGNGTRLTVT.

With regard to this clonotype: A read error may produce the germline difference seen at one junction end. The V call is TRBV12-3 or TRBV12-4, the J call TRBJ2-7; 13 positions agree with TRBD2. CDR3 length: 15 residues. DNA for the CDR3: TGTACCAGCAGTCCCCGGACTAGCGGGAGCTACGAGCAGTACTTC. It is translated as CTSSPRTSGSYEQYF.

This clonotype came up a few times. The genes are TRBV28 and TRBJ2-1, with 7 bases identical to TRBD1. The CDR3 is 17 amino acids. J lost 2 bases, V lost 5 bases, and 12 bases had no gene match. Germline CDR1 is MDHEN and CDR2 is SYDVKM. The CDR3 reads CASSPADRVGAYNEQFF. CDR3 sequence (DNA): TGTGCCAGCAGTCCCGCCGACAGGGTGGGGGCCTACAATGAGCAGTTCTTC.

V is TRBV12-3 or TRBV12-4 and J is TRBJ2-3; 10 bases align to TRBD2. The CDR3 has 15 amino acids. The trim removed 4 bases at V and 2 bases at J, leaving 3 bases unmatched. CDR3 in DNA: TGTGCCAGCAGTTCGACTAGCGGGTACACAGATACGCAGTATTTT. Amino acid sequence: CASSSTSGYTDTQYF.

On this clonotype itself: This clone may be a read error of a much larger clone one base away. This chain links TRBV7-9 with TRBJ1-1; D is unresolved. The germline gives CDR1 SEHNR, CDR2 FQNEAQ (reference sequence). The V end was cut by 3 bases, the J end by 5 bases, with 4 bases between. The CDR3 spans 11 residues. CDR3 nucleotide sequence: TGTGCCAGCAGCTTCGAAACTGAAGCTTTCTTT. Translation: CASSFETEAFF.

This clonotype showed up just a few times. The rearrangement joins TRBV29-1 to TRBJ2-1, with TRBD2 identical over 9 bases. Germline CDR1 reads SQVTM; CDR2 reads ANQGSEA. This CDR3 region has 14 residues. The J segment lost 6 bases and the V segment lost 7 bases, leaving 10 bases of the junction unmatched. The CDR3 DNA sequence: TGCAGCGGAAGATACGGACTAGCGCTCAATGAGCAGTTCTTC. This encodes CSGRYGLALNEQFF.

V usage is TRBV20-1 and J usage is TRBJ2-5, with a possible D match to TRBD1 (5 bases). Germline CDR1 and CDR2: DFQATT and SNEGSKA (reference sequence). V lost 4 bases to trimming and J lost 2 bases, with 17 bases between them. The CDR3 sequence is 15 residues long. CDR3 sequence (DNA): TGCAGTGCTATGCCTGGGGCGCCTGAACAAGAGACCCAGTACTTC. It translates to CSAMPGAPEQETQYF.

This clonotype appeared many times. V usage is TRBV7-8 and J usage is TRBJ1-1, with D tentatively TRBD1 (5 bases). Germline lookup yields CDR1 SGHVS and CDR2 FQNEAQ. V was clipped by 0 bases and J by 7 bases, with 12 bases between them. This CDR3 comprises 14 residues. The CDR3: CASSLAGVPDEAFF. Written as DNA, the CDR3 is TGTGCCAGCAGCTTAGCGGGGGTCCCTGATGAAGCTTTCTTT.

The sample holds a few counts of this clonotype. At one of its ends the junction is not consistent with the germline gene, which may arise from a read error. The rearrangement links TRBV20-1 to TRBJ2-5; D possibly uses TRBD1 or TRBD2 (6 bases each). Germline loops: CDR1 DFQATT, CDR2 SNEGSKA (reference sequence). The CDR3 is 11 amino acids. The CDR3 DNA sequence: TGCAGTGCTAGAGCGGGGGCCCTCGGGAACTTC. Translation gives CSARAGALGNF.

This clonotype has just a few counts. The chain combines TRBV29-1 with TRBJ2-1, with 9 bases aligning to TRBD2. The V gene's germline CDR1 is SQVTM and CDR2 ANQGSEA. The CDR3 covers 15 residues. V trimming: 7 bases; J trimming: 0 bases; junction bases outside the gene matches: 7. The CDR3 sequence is CSATSGSDSYNEQFF. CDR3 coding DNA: TGCAGCGCCACTAGCGGGTCAGACTCCTACAATGAGCAGTTCTTC.

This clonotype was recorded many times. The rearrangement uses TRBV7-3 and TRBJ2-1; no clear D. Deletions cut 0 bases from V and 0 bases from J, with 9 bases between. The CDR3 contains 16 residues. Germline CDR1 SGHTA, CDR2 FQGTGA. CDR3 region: CASSLTALGSYNEQFF. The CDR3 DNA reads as TGTGCCAGCAGCTTAACGGCTCTAGGCTCCTACAATGAGCAGTTCTTC.

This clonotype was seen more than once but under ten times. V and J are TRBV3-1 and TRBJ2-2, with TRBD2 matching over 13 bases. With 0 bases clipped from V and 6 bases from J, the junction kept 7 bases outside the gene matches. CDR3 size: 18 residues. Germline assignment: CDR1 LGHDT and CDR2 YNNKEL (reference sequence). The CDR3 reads CASSQERLAGGRAGELFF. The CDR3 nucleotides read TGTGCCAGCAGCCAAGAACGACTAGCGGGAGGTAGGGCCGGGGAGCTGTTTTTT.

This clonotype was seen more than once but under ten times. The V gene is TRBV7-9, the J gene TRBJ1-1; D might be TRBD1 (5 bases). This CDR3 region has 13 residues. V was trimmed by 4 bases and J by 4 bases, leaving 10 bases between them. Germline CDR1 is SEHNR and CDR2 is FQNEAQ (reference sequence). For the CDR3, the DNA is TGTGCCAGCAGCTCGCAGGGACTCACTGAAGCTTTCTTT. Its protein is CASSSQGLTEAFF.

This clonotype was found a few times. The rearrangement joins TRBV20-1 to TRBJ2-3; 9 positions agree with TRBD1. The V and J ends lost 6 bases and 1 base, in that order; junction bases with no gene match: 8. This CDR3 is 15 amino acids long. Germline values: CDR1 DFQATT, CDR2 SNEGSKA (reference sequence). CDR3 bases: TGCAGTGCCAGAAACCGGGACAGGGGCACAGATACGCAGTATTTT. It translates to CSARNRDRGTDTQYF.

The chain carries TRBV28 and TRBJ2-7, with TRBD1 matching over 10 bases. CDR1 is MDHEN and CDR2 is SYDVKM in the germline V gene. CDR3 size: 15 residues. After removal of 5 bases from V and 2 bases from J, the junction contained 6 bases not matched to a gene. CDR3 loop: CASSRPGQGTYEQYF. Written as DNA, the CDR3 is TGTGCCAGCAGTCGTCCGGGACAGGGGACCTACGAGCAGTACTTC. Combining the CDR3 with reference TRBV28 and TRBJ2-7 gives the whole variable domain DVKVTQSSRYLVKRTGEKVFLECVQDMDHENMFWYRQDPGLGLRLIYFSYDVKMKEKGDIPEGYSVSREKKERFSLILESASTNQTSMYLCASSRPGQGTYEQYFGPGTRLTVT.

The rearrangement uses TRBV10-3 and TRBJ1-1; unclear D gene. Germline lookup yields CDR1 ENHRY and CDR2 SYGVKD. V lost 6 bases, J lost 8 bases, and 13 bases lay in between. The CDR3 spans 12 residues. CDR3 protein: CAIRNTVGEAFF. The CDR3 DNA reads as TGTGCCATCAGAAACACAGTAGGGGAAGCTTTCTTT.

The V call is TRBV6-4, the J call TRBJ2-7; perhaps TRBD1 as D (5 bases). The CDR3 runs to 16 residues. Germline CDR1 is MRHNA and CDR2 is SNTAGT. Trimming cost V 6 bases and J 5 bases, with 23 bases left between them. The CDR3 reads CASSLNFPAPQDEQYF. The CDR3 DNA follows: TGTGCCAGCAGCCTAAACTTCCCGGCCCCACAGGACGAGCAGTACTTC.

The CDR3 bases are TGCAGTGCTAGGGGCGGGAGCGGGGTCAATGAGCAGTTCTTC. Translating gives CSARGGSGVNEQFF. V and J are TRBV20-1 and TRBJ2-1; 7 nucleotides match TRBD2. Germline V CDR1 and CDR2: DFQATT, SNEGSKA (reference sequence). Trimming removed 3 bases from V and 6 bases from J; junction bases left unmatched: 8. CDR3 length: 14 residues.

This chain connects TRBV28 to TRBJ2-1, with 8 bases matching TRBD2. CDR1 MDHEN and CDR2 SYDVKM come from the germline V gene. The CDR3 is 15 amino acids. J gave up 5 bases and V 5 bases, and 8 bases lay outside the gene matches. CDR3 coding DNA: TGTGCCAGCAGTAGAATAGCGGGAACTAACAATGAGCAGTTCTTC. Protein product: CASSRIAGTNNEQFF.

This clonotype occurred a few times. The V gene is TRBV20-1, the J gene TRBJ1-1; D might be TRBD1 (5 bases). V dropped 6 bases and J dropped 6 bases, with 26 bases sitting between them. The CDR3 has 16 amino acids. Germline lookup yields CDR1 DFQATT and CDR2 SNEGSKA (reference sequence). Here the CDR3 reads CSASSRDPTGNAEAFF. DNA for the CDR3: TGCAGTGCCTCCTCCAGGGACCCAACGGGCAATGCTGAAGCTTTCTTT.

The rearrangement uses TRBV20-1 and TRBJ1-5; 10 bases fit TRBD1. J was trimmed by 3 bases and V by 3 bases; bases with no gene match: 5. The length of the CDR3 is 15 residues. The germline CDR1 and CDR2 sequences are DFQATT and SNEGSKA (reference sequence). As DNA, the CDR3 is TGCAGTGCTAGGGGTGGGACAGGGGTCAATCAGCCCCAGCATTTT. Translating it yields CSARGGTGVNQPQHF.

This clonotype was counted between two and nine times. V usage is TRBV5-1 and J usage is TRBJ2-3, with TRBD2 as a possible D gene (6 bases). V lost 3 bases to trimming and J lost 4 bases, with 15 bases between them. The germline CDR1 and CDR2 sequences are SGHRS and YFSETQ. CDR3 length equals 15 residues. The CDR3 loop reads CASSSGGNLPDTQYF. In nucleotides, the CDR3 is TGCGCCAGCAGCTCGGGCGGGAATTTACCAGATACGCAGTATTTT.

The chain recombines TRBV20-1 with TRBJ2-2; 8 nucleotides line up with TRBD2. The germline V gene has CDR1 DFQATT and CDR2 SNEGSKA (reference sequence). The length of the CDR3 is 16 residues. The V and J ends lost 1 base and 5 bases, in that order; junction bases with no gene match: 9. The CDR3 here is CSARVTGTSKTGELFF. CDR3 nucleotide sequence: TGCAGTGCTAGAGTCACTGGGACTAGTAAAACCGGGGAGCTGTTTTTT.